Listed here is a single T cell receptor (beta chain). There is no known antigen for this receptor. No base qualities exist here, and no much larger clone lies one base off it. This specimen comes from a study of blood T cell repertoires in COVID-19 (dated by TCRdb to the early 2020s). Background on the whole study: Samples covering the acute and convalescent phases of COVID-19 were provided by collaborators in the United States, Italy and Spain. The repertoires were made available in a free public database intended to serve as a resource for research on the immune response to SARS-CoV-2. The prospective study material was composed of cDNA or gDNA derived from T cells, B-cell-depleted T cells, or PBMCs. Deeply sampled blood TCRbeta repertoires from subjects exposed to, actively infected with, or recovered from COVID-19 were included in the dataset. A de-identified subject ID, COVID-19 status, age in years and sex were almost always included in the sample metadata. Where available, HLA class I and class II types were taken from metadata supplied by the sample provider and were not determined by assay-based typing. The samples were drawn from two sources: the first 160 participants of the ongoing ImmuneRACE study, and 1,000 to 1,500 subjects contributed by 6 global collaborators.

Trimming leaves V shorter by 5 bases and J shorter by 0 bases, with the junction holding 4 bases beyond the gene matches. CDR1 MNHEY and CDR2 SMNVEV are derived from the germline V gene (reference sequence). Measured from the cysteine to the phenylalanine, the CDR3 is 16 residues long. Only CDR3 DNA remains: 48 bases, in frame from the first base. Each collaborating institution followed its own protocols to collect whole blood in K2EDTA tubes. For TCRbeta analysis, collaborators shipped samples in one of three forms: frozen whole blood, isolated PBMCs, or DNA extracted from either of those sample types. What the research found in general, with its limitations: The quantity of clinical and demographic metadata differed by source and by participant and was supplied without curation.

TCRbeta CDR3 regions were amplified from genomic DNA using the immunoSEQ Assay, a bias-controlled multiplex PCR. The published analysis was carried out like this. The number of nucleated cells in each sample was estimated from the amplification of reference gene primers within the assay. To quantify the absolute abundance of each unique TCRbeta CDR3 rearrangement, sequence reads were collapsed and filtered. For each sample, productive Simpson clonality was calculated as the square root of Simpson's diversity index across productive rearrangements. Drawn from immuneACCESS, this table holds only the in-frame rearrangements with V and J called that TCRdb kept. Clones are partly lost; checked studies trace under half to an unresolved V gene and leave the rest unexplained. The D gene and trimming were derived from the DNA, and the V and J assignments and clone size from that table. Counted in this sample were 150,000 to 200,000 clones; 88% of them appeared once. Of the sample, about 4.4% falls within the top ten clones.

The TCR originated in a human donor in a cohort sampled during active COVID-19. Material for sequencing was peripheral blood. Rearrangement joined TRBV27 to TRBJ1-2; the central 12 bases match TRBD1. The CDR3 has the sequence CASSPGQGATNYGYTF. The sequenced DNA: TGTGCCAGCAGTCCGGGACAGGGGGCGACTAACTATGGCTACACCTTC.